The 14 T cell receptor beta chains below were found in one sample sequenced in a study of blood T cell repertoires in COVID-19. TCRdb's table, derived via immunoSEQ multiplex PCR, lists solely in-frame clones and lacks some. The table has some 150,000 clones, 81% seen once. Material: peripheral blood. These receptors all stem from a woman aged 60-70 years with active or convalescent COVID-19.

The CDR3 coding sequence is TGCGCCAGCAGCCCAGATTCAGGGGGCGCAAATTCACCCCTCCACTTT. It specifies CASSPDSGGANSPLHF. The chain combines TRBV4-3 with TRBJ1-6; 8 nucleotides line up with TRBD1. CDR1 LGHNA and CDR2 YSLEER come from the germline V gene. The J segment lost 7 bases and the V segment lost 4 bases, leaving 9 bases of the junction unmatched. CDR3 size: 16 residues.

This chain joins TRBV12-3 or TRBV12-4 and TRBJ2-3; D is undetermined. The CDR3 runs to 11 residues. V was trimmed by 5 bases and J by 8 bases, leaving 8 bases between them. CDR3 bases: TGTGCCAGCAGTCCCCAAATTACGCAGTATTTT. Its translation: CASSPQITQYF.

The J gene is TRBJ2-2, the V gene TRBV7-2, with D possibly being TRBD1 (6 bases). CDR3 length equals 14 residues. The germline V gene encodes CDR1 SGHTA and CDR2 FQGNSA. V lost 5 bases and J lost 2, with 9 bases in between. This CDR3 is CASSRDKNTGELFF. CDR3 DNA sequence: TGTGCCAGCAGCCGGGACAAAAACACCGGGGAGCTGTTTTTT.

The V call is TRBV2, the J call TRBJ1-1; TRBD1 is a possible D gene (5 bases). Germline assignment: CDR1 SNHLY and CDR2 FYNNEI. This CDR3 contains 16 residues. The ends were cut back, 5 bases at V and 2 bases at J, with 18 bases in the middle. CDR3 bases: TGTGCCAGCAGTTACAGGAGTCCCTTAGATAACACTGAAGCTTTCTTT. It is translated as CASSYRSPLDNTEAFF.

This sequence joins TRBV2 and TRBJ2-5; maybe TRBD2 (6 bases). Germline CDR1 is SNHLY and CDR2 is FYNNEI. CDR3 length: 13 residues. Trimming shortened V by 3 bases and J by 5 bases, and 10 bases separated the two germline ends. CDR3 sequence (DNA): TGTGCCAGCAGTGACGGGACTGGCGAGACCCAGTACTTC. Protein sequence: CASSDGTGETQYF.

The chain combines TRBV24-1 with TRBJ2-5; 10 bases map to TRBD1. The CDR3 is 12 residues long. CDR1 and CDR2 (germline): KGHDR, SFDVKD. With V trimmed by 9 bases and J by 5 bases, 2 bases remained unmatched. Written as DNA, the CDR3 is TGTGCCACCCAGGACAGGGGGGAGACCCAGTACTTC. Protein product: CATQDRGETQYF.

The rearrangement joins TRBV29-1 to TRBJ2-1; 8 bases fit TRBD2. Unmatched junction bases numbered 5, after V lost 5 bases and J lost 5 bases. This CDR3 has 13 residues. Per germline, CDR1 SQVTM and CDR2 ANQGSEA. The DNA of the CDR3 is TGCAGCGTTAAGCCGGGAGGGAACAATGAGCAGTTCTTC. It translates to CSVKPGGNNEQFF.

The chain couples TRBV7-9 to TRBJ1-2; weak D call: TRBD1 (6 bases). Trimming pared 2 bases from V and 8 bases from J, leaving 18 bases between. The germline CDR1 and CDR2 sequences are SEHNR and FQNEAQ (reference sequence). The CDR3 sequence is 15 residues long. The CDR3 reads CASSLSPGANRGYTF. CDR3 in DNA: TGTGCCAGCAGCTTATCTCCAGGGGCCAACAGGGGCTACACCTTC. Complete variable domain (other parts from reference TRBV7-9 and TRBJ1-2): DTGVSQNPRHKITKRGQNVTFRCDPISEHNRLYWYRQTLGQGPEFLTYFQNEAQLEKSRLLSDRFSAERPKGSFSTLEIQRTEQGDSAMYLCASSLSPGANRGYTFGSGTRLTVV.

This chain joins TRBV6-6 and TRBJ1-6; weak D call: TRBD1 (6 bases). CDR1 is MNHNY and CDR2 is SVGAGI in the germline V gene (reference sequence). The CDR3 has 13 amino acids. V lost 10 bases to trimming and J lost 10 bases, with 17 bases between them. This chain's CDR3 is CATLNTGNSPLHF. The CDR3 DNA is TGTGCCACCTTAAATACAGGGAACTCACCCCTCCACTTT.

The chain is built from TRBV5-1 and TRBJ1-2, with D possibly TRBD1 on 5 matching bases. This CDR3 is 15 amino acids long. Between the trimmed V and J ends, which lost 2 bases and 0 bases, there was a span of 11 bases. Germline V CDR1 and CDR2: SGHRS, YFSETQ. The chain's CDR3 is CASSFSRDANYGYTF. The CDR3 DNA follows: TGCGCCAGCAGCTTTTCCAGGGATGCTAACTATGGCTACACCTTC.

The chain couples TRBV5-1 to TRBJ2-2, with D possibly matching TRBD1 (6 bases). Between the trimmed V and J ends, which lost 4 bases and 0 bases, there was a span of 13 bases. The CDR3 is made up of 16 amino acids. Germline lookup yields CDR1 SGHRS and CDR2 YFSETQ. The CDR3 region has the DNA TGCGCCAGCAGCCCCAAGAGGGGGTCGAACACCGGGGAGCTGTTTTTT. Amino acids: CASSPKRGSNTGELFF.

This chain uses TRBV30 with TRBJ2-2; the match to TRBD1 covers 8 bases. After removal of 5 bases from V and 7 bases from J, the junction contained 12 bases not matched to a gene. The CDR3 is 15 residues long. Per the germline V gene, CDR1 is GTSNPN and CDR2 is SVGIG (reference sequence). As DNA, the CDR3 is TGTGCCTGGTCAGGGGGCAGGGGGCGAATCGGGGAGCTGTTTTTT. Its protein product is CAWSGGRGRIGELFF.

V is TRBV19 and J is TRBJ1-1; D uncertain. From germline, CDR1 is LNHDA and CDR2 SQIVND (reference sequence). V was trimmed by 7 bases and J by 6 bases, leaving 15 bases between them. The CDR3 is made up of 13 amino acids. The DNA of the CDR3 is TGTGCCAGTACCAGGACTTCGCTGGCTGAAGCTTTCTTT. Translated, it gives CASTRTSLAEAFF.

V usage is TRBV19 and J usage is TRBJ1-1; 10 nucleotides align to TRBD1. Per the germline V gene, CDR1 is LNHDA and CDR2 is SQIVND (reference sequence). V dropped 4 bases and J dropped 1; count of bases not matched to a gene: 12. The CDR3 runs 18 residues. As DNA, the CDR3 is TGTGCCAGTAGTACCCCATACCTTGGACAGGGGGAGAACACTGAAGCTTTCTTT. Translation gives CASSTPYLGQGENTEAFF.